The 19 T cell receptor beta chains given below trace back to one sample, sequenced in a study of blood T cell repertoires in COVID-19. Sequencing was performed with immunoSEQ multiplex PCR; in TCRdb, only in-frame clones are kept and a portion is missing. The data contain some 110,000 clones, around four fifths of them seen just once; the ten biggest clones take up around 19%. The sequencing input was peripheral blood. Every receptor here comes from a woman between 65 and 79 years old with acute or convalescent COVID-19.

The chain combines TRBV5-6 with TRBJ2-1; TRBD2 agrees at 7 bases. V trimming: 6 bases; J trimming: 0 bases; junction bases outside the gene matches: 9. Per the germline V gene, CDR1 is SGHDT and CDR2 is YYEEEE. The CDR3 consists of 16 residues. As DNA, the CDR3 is TGTGCCAGCACGCAACCGGGGAGGGGCTCCTACAATGAGCAGTTCTTC. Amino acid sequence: CASTQPGRGSYNEQFF.

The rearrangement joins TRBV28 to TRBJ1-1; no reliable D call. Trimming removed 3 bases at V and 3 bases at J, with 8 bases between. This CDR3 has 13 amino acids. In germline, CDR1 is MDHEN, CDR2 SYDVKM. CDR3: CASSFPRDTEAFF. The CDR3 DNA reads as TGTGCCAGCAGTTTCCCCCGGGACACTGAAGCTTTCTTT.

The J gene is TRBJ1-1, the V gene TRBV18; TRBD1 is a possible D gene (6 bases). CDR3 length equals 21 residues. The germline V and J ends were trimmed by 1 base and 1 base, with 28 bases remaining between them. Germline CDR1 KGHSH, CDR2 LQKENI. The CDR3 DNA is TGTGCCAGCTCACCACTGGGAAATGGGCCGGGACAACTCCCGGAGAACACTGAAGCTTTCTTT. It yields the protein CASSPLGNGPGQLPENTEAFF.

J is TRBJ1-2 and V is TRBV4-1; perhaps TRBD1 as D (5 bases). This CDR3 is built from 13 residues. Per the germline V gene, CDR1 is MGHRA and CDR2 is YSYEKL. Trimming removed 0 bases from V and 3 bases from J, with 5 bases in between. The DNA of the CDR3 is TGCGCCAGCAGCCAAGAAGGGGACTATGGCTACACCTTC. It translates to CASSQEGDYGYTF.

CDR3 sequence: CASSLSTRILNEQFF. The CDR3 DNA reads TGTGCCAGCAGCTTGTCTACTAGAATACTCAATGAGCAGTTCTTC. V and J are TRBV5-4 and TRBJ2-1; TRBD2 is a possible D gene (5 bases). CDR3 length: 15 residues. V was clipped by 1 base and J by 6 bases, with 14 bases between them. CDR1 SGHNT and CDR2 YYREEE come from the germline V gene (reference sequence).

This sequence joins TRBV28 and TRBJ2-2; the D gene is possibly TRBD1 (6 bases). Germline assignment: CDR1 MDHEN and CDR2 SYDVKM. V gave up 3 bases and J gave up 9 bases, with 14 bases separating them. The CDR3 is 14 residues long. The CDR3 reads CASSFEQGGRELFF. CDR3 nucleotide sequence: TGTGCCAGCAGTTTCGAACAGGGTGGTCGGGAGCTGTTTTTT.

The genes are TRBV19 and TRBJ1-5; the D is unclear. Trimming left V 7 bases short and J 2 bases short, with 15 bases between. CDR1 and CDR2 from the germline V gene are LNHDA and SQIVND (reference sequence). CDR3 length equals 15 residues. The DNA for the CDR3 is TGTGCCAGTAAGAGCGAGGGATCCCGCAATCAGCCCCAGCATTTT. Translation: CASKSEGSRNQPQHF.

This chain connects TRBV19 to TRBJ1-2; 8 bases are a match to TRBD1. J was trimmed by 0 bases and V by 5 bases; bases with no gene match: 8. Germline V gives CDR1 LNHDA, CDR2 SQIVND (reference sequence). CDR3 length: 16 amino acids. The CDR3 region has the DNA TGTGCCAGTAGTCCCAGGACAGGGCCGCCTAACTATGGCTACACCTTC. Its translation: CASSPRTGPPNYGYTF.

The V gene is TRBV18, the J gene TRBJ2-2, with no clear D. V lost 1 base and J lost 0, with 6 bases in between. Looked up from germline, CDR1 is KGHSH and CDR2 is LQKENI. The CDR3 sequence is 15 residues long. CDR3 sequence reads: CASSPQQANTGELFF. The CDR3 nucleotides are TGTGCCAGCTCACCACAGCAGGCGAACACCGGGGAGCTGTTTTTT.

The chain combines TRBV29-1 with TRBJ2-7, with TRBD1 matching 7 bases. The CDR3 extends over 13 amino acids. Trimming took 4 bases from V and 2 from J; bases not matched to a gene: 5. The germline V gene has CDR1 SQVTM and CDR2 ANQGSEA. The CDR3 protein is CSVVWTGTYEQYF. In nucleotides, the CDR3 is TGCAGCGTTGTCTGGACAGGCACCTACGAGCAGTACTTC.

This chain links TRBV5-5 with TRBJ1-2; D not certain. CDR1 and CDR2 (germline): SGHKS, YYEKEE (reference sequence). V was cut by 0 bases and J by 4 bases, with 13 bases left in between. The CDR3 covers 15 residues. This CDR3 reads CASSLGRAAAYGYTF. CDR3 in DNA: TGTGCCAGCAGCTTGGGGAGGGCCGCGGCCTATGGCTACACCTTC.

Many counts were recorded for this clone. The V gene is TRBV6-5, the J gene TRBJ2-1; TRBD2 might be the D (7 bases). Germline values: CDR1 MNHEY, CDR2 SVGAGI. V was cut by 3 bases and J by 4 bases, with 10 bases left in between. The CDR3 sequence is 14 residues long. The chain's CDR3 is CASSYGGAYNEQFF. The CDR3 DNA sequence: TGTGCCAGCAGTTATGGGGGGGCTTACAATGAGCAGTTCTTC.

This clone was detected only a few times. CDR3 sequence: CASSPRFGQGRGNEQFF. The CDR3 DNA reads TGTGCCAGCAGCCCGAGATTCGGACAGGGGCGAGGAAATGAGCAGTTCTTC. This chain connects TRBV7-7 to TRBJ2-1; 9 bases map to TRBD1. V shed 5 bases and J 7 bases; nucleotides not matched to a gene: 15. The CDR3 consists of 17 residues. Germline V gives CDR1 SSHAT, CDR2 FNYEAQ (reference sequence).

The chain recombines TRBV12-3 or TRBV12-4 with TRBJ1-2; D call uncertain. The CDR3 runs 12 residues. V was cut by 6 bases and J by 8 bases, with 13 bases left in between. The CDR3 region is CASRPQVGGYTF. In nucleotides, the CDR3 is TGTGCCAGCAGACCCCAGGTTGGAGGCTACACCTTC.

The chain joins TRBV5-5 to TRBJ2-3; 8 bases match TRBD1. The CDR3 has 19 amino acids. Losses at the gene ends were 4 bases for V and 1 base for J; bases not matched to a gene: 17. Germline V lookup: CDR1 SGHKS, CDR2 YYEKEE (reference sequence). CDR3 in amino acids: CASSRTRDRSPRGTDTQYF. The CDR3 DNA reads TGTGCCAGCAGCCGAACGCGGGACAGGTCCCCCCGAGGCACAGATACGCAGTATTTT. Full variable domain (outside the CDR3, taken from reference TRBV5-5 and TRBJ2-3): DAGVTQSPTHLIKTRGQQVTLRCSPISGHKSVSWYQQVLGQGPQFIFQYYEKEERGRGNFPDRFSARQFPNYSSELNVNALLLGDSALYLCASSRTRDRSPRGTDTQYFGPGTRLTVL.

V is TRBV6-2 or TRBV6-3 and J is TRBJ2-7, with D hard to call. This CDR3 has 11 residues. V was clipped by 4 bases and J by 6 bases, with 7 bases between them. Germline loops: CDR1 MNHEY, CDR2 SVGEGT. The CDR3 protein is CASSSGPEQYF. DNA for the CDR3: TGTGCCAGCAGTTCGGGTCCCGAGCAGTACTTC.

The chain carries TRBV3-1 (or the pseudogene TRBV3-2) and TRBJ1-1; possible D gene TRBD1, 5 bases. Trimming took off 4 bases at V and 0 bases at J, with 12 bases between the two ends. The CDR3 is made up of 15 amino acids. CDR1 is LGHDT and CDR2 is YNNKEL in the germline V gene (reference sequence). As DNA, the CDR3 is TGTGCCAGCAGCCTTGGGGCAAATATGAACACTGAAGCTTTCTTT. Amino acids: CASSLGANMNTEAFF.

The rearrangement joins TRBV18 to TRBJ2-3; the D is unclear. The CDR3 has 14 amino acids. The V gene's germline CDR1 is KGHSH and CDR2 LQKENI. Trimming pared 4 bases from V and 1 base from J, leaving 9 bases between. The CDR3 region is CASSQRVGTDTQYF. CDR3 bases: TGTGCCAGCTCACAACGCGTAGGCACAGATACGCAGTATTTT.

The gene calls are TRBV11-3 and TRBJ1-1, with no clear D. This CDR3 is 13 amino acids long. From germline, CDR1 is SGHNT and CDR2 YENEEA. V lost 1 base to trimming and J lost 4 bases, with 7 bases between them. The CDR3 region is CASSLGPTTEAFF. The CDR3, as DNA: TGTGCCAGCAGCTTAGGGCCCACCACTGAAGCTTTCTTT.